Listed below are T cell receptor beta chains from one sample, sequenced in a study of CD4 T cells in relation to SARS-CoV-2 and coronaviruses. These receptors lack a known antigen. Repertoires were generated with immunoSEQ multiplex PCR, while TCRdb's copy carries only in-frame clones and drops some. The sample carries tens of thousands of clones, approximately 79% recorded once. Sequences were obtained from CD4+ T cells from PBMCs, cultured in vitro. These receptors came from a human donor in good health. Each CDR3 is given with its conserved first and last residue. A D gene is named only where the DNA matches it firmly. Size values are once, few and many counts, or a class for expanded clones, and some rows have none.

j_call d_call clone_size v_call cdr3_aa cdr3_nt
TRBJ2-6 TRBD1 - TRBV7-9 CASSFSRDSLSGANVLTF TGTGCCAGCAGCTTCTCCAGGGACAGTCTCTCTGGGGCCAACGTCCTGACTTTC
TRBJ2-7 - - TRBV6-5 CASSYSKVGASDEQYF TGTGCCAGCAGTTACTCGAAAGTCGGGGCCAGTGACGAGCAGTACTTC
TRBJ2-2 - - TRBV3-1/TRBV3-2 CASSQGVNTGELFF TGTGCCAGCAGCCAAGGGGTGAACACCGGGGAGCTGTTTTTT
TRBJ2-5 - few TRBV7-9 CASSLGRLWYQETQYF TGTGCCAGCAGCTTAGGGAGGTTATGGTACCAAGAGACCCAGTACTTC
TRBJ1-2 - - TRBV11-2 CASSLWLNEDSTF TGTGCCAGCAGCTTATGGTTAAACGAAGACAGTACCTTC
TRBJ2-1 TRBD1 - TRBV12-3/TRBV12-4 CASSLRGPSPEFF TGTGCCAGCAGTTTAAGGGGGCCAAGCCCCGAGTTCTTC
TRBJ2-3 TRBD1 - TRBV7-6 CASSEQTGWGTDTQYF TGTGCCAGCAGCGAGCAGACAGGGTGGGGCACAGATACGCAGTATTTT
TRBJ1-2 - - TRBV30 CAWRNYGYTF TGTGCCTGGAGGAACTATGGCTACACCTTC
TRBJ1-5 TRBD1 few TRBV2 CASCMGQAYNQPQHF TGTGCCAGCTGTATGGGACAGGCATACAATCAGCCCCAGCATTTT
TRBJ1-1 - - TRBV14 CASSPTGTYIAFF TGTGCCAGCAGCCCAACCGGGACTTATATAGCTTTCTTT
TRBJ2-6 - - TRBV7-3 CASSSGHPNSGANVLTF TGTGCCAGCAGCTCGGGACACCCCAACTCTGGGGCCAACGTCCTGACTTTC
TRBJ2-1 TRBD2 - TRBV27 CATQGTSGDEQFF TGTGCCACCCAAGGGACTAGCGGGGATGAGCAGTTCTTC
TRBJ1-1 TRBD1 - TRBV7-8 CASSARQGENTEAFF TGTGCCAGCAGCGCCCGACAGGGGGAGAACACTGAAGCTTTCTTT
TRBJ1-5 - few TRBV25-1 CASGRQEAQHF TGTGCCAGCGGCCGACAGGAGGCCCAGCATTTT
TRBJ2-2 - few TRBV4-1 CASSPGQNTGELFF TGCGCCAGCAGCCCCGGACAGAACACCGGGGAGCTGTTTTTT
TRBJ2-5 - - TRBV9 CASSALGSRWETQYF TGTGCCAGCAGCGCCCTCGGGAGCCGTTGGGAGACCCAGTACTTC
TRBJ1-5 - - TRBV19 CASSIGQPGQPQHF TGTGCCAGTAGTATCGGGCAGCCCGGGCAGCCCCAGCATTTT
TRBJ2-7 - - TRBV6-5 CASNPWTGKKDEQYF TGTGCCAGCAATCCTTGGACCGGGAAGAAGGACGAGCAGTACTTC
TRBJ1-2 - - TRBV4-3 CASSQSGQNHYGYTF TGCGCCAGCAGCCAGTCCGGACAGAACCACTATGGCTACACCTTC
TRBJ2-5 - - TRBV6-2/TRBV6-3 CASSNQETQYF TGTGCCAGCAGTAACCAAGAGACCCAGTACTTC
TRBJ2-1 - few TRBV5-1 CASSPLEASEQFF TGCGCCAGCAGCCCCCTGGAAGCCAGTGAGCAGTTCTTC
TRBJ2-5 TRBD2 once TRBV5-1 CASSLAGGGAEGETQYF TGCGCCAGCAGCTTGGCCGGCGGGGGGGCAGAGGGAGAGACCCAGTACTTC
TRBJ1-5 TRBD1 - TRBV5-4 CASSPGQGSNQPQHF TGTGCCAGCAGCCCCGGACAGGGCAGCAATCAGCCCCAGCATTTT